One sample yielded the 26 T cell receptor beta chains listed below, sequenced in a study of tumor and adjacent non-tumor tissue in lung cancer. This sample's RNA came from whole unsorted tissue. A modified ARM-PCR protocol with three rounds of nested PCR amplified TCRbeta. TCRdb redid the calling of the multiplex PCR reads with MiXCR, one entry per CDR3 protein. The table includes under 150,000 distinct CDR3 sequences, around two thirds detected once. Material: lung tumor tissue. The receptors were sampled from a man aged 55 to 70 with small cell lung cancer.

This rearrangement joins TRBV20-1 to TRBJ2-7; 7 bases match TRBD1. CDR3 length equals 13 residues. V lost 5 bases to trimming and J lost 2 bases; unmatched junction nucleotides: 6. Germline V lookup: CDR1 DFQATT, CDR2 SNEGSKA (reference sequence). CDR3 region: CSAVDRATYEQYV. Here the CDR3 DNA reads TGCAGTGCTGTCGACAGGGCCACCTACGAGCAGTACGTC.

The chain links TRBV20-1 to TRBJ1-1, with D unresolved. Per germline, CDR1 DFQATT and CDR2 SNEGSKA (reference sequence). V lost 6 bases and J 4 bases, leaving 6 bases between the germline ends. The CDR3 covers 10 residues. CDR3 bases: TGCAGTGCCACCAGCACTGAAGCTTTCTTT. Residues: CSATSTEAFF.

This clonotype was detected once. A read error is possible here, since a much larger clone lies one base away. In DNA, the CDR3 is TGCAGTGCTACCTCCCACGGTGACATTCAGTACTTC. It specifies CSATSHGDIQYF. The V gene is TRBV20-1, the J gene TRBJ2-4; no clear D gene. Trimming took off 4 bases at V and 8 bases at J, with 12 bases between the two ends. The CDR3 has 12 amino acids. Looked up from germline, CDR1 is DFQATT and CDR2 is SNEGSKA (reference sequence).

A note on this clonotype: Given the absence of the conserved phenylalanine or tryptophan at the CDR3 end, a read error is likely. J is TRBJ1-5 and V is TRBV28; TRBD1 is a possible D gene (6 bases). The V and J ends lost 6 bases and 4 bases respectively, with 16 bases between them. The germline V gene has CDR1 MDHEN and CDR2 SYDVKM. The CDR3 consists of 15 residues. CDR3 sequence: CASRGTRAHNQPQHY. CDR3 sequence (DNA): TGTGCCAGCAGGGGGACAAGGGCCCATAATCAGCCCCAGCATTAT.

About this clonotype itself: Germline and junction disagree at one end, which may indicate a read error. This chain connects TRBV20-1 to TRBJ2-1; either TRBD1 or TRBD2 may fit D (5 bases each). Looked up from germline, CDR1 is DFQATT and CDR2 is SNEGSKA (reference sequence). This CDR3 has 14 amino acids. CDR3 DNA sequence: TGCAGTACTAGAGATTCCGGGACCATAAATGAGCAGTTCTTC. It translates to CSTRDSGTINEQFF.

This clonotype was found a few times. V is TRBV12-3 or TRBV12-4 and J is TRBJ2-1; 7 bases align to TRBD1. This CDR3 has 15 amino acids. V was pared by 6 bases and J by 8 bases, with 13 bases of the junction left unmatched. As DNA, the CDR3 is TGTGCCAGCAGCCAGACAGGGATCCTTTTGCATGAGCAGTTCTTC. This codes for CASSQTGILLHEQFF.

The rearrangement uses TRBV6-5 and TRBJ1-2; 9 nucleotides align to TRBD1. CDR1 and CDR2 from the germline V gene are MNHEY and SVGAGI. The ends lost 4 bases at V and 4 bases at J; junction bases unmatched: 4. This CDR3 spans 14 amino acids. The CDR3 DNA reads TGTGCCAGCAGTTTATCGGGACAGGGCTATGGCTACACCTTC. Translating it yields CASSLSGQGYGYTF.

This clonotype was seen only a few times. Here the CDR3 reads CASSSLAGGVEQFF. DNA for the CDR3: TGTGCCAGCAGCTCACTGGCTGGCGGTGTTGAGCAGTTCTTC. The V gene is TRBV11-2, the J gene TRBJ2-1; D not resolved. CDR1 is SGHAT and CDR2 is FQNNGV in the germline V gene. V lost 4 bases to trimming and J lost 9 bases, with 16 bases between them. The CDR3 sequence is 14 residues long.

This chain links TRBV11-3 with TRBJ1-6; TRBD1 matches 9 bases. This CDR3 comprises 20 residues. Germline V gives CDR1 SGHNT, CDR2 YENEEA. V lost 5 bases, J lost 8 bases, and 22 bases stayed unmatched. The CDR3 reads CASSQHRDRVSTQTDSPLHF. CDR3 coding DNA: TGTGCCAGCAGCCAGCACAGGGACAGGGTCTCCACTCAAACAGATTCACCCCTCCACTTT.

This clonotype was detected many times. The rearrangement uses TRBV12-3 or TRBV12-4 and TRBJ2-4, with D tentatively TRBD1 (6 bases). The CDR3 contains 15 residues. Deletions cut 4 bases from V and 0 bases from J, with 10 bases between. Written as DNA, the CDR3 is TGTGCCAGCAGTTCGACAGGCCTAGCCAAAAACATTCAGTACTTC. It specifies CASSSTGLAKNIQYF.

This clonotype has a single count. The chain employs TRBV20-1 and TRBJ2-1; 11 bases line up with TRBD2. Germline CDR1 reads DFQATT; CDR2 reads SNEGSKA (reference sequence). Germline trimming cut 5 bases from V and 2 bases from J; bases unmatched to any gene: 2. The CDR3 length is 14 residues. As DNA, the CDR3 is TGCAGTGCTCCTAGCGGGAGGCCCTACAATGAGCAGTTCTTC. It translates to CSAPSGRPYNEQFF.

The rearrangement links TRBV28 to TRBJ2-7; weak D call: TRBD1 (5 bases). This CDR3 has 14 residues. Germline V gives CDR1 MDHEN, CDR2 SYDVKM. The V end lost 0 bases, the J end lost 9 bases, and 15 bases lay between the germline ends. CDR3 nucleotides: TGTGCCAGCAGTTTATGGGCGACAGTACACGGGCAGTACTTC. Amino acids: CASSLWATVHGQYF.

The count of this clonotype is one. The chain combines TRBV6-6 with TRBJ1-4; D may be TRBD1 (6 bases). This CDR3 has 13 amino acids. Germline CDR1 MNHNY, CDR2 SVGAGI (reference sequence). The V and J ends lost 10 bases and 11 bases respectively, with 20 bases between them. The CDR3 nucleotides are TGTGCCAACAGGGCAGGGAGCAAAGAGAAACTGTTTTTT. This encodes CANRAGSKEKLFF.

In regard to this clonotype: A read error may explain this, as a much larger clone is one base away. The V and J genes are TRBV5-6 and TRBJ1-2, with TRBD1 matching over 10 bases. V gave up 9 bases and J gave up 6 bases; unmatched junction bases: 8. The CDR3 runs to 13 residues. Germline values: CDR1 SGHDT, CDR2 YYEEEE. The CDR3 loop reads CATKGTGEDGYTF. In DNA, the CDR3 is TGTGCCACAAAGGGGACAGGGGAAGATGGCTACACCTTC. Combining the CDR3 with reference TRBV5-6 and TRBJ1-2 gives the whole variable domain DAGVTQSPTHLIKTRGQQVTLRCSPKSGHDTVSWYQQALGQGPQFIFQYYEEEERQRGNFPDRFSGHQFPNYSSELNVNALLLGDSALYLCATKGTGEDGYTFGSGTRLTVV.

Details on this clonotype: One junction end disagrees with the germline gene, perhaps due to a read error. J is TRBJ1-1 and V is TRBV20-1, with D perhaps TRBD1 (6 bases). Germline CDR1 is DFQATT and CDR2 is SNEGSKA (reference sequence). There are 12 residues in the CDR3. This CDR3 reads CSASQGPDEPFF. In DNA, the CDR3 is TGCAGTGCTAGTCAGGGGCCGGATGAACCTTTCTTT.

The CDR3 DNA sequence: TGCGCCAGCAGCCCCAGAGCCCAAGAGACCCAGTACTTC. Residues: CASSPRAQETQYF. The chain joins TRBV5-1 to TRBJ2-5; D ambiguous. The CDR3 consists of 13 residues. Trimming pared 4 bases from V and 1 base from J, leaving 8 bases between. Germline CDR1 reads SGHRS; CDR2 reads YFSETQ.

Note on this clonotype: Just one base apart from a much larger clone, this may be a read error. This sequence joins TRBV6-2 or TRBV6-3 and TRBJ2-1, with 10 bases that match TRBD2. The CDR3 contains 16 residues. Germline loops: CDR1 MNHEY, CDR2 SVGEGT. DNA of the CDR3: TGTGCCAGCAGTTACCCGCTAGCGGGAGCTGACAATGAGCAGTTATTC. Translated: CASSYPLAGADNEQLF.

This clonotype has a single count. CDR3 sequence: CASPPGLGANSYEQYF. CDR3 nucleotide sequence: TGTGCCAGCCCTCCGGGTTTGGGGGCCAACTCCTACGAGCAGTACTTC. The chain employs TRBV11-3 and TRBJ2-7; the D gene is possibly TRBD1 (6 bases). With 8 bases removed from V and 0 bases from J, the gap between germline ends came to 20 bases. CDR3 length equals 16 residues. Germline V gene sequence: CDR1 SGHNT, CDR2 YENEEA.

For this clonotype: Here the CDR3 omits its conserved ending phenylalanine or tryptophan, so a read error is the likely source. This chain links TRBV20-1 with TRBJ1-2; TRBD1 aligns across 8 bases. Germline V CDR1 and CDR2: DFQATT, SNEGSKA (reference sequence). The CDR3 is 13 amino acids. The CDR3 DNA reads TGCAGTGCTAGAGATGCAGGGGGCTATGACTACACCATC. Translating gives CSARDAGGYDYTI.

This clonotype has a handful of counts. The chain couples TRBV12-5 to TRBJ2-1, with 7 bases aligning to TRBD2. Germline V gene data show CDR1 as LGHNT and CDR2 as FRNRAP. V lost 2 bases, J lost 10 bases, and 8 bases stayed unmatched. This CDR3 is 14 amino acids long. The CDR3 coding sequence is TGTGCTAGTGGTTTGCTAGCGGTAGGTTGGGAGCAGTTCTTC. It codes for CASGLLAVGWEQFF.

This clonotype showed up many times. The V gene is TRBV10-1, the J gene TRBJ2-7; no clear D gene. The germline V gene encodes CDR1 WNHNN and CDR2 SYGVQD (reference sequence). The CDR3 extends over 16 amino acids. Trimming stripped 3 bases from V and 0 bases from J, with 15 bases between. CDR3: CASSERWPRSSYEQYV. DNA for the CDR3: TGCGCCAGCAGTGAAAGGTGGCCTAGGAGCTCCTACGAGCAGTACGTC.

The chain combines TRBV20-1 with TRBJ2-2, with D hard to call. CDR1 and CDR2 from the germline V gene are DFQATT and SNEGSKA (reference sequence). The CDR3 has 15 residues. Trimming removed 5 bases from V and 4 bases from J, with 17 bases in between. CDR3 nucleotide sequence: TGCAGTGCTCCACATGGCGTCGGTAGCACCGGGGAGCTGTTTTTT. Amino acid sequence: CSAPHGVGSTGELFF.

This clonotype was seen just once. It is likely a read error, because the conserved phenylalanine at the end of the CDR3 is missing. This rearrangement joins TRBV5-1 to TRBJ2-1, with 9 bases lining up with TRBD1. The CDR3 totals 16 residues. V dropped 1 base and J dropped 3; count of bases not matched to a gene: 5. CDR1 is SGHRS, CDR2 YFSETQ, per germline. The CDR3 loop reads CASSLSWDRVYNEQFS. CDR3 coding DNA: TGCGCCAGCAGCTTGAGTTGGGACAGGGTCTACAATGAGCAGTTCTCC.

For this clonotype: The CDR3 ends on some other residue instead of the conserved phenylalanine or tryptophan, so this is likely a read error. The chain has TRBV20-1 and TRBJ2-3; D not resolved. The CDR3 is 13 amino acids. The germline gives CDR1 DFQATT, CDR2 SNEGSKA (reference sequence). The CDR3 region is CSAGDQRADTQYY. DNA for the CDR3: TGCAGTGCTGGAGATCAAAGGGCAGATACGCAGTATTAT.

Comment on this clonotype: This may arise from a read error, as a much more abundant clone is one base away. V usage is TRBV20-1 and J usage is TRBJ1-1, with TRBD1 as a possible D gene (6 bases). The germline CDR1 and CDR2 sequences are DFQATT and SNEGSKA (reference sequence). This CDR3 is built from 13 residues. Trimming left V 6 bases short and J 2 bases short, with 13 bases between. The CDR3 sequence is CSAQTGRNTEAFF. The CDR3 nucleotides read TGCAGTGCCCAAACAGGGAGAAACACTGAAGCTTTCTTT.

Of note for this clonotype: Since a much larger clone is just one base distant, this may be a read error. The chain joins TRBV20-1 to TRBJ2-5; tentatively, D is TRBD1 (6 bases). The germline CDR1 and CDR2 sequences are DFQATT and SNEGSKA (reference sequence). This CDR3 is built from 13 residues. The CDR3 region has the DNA TGCACTGCTAGGTTCAGGGGCGGCGAGACCCAGTACTTC. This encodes CTARFRGGETQYF.